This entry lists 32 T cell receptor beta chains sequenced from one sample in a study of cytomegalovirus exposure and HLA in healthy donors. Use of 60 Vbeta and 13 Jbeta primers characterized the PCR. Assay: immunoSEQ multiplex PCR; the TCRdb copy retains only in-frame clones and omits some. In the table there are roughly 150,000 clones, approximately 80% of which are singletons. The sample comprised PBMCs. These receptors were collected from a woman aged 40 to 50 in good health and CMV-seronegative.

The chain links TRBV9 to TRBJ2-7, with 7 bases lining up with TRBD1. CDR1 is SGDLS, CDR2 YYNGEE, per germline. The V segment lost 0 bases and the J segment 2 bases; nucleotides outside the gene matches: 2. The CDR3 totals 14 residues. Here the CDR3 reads CASSVAGTAYEQYF. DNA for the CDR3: TGTGCCAGCAGCGTAGCTGGGACAGCCTACGAGCAGTACTTC.

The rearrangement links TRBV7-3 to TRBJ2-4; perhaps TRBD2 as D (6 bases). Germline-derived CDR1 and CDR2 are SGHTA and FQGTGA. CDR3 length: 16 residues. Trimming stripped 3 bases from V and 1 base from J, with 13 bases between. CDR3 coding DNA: TGTGCCAGCAGCTTGGGACTCAGGGAGGCCAAAAACATTCAGTACTTC. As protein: CASSLGLREAKNIQYF.

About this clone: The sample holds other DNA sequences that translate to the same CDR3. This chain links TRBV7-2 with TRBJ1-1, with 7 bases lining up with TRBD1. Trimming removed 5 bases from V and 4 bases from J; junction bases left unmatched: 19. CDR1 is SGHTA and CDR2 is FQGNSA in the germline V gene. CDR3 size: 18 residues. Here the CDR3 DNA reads TGTGCCAGCAGCCGCCTCACCGGGACAGTTGAGCTCGGCACTGAAGCTTTCTTT. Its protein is CASSRLTGTVELGTEAFF.

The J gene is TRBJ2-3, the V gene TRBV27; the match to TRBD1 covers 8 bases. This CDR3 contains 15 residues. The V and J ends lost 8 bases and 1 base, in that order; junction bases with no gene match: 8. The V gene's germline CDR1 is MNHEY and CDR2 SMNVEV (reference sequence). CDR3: CASGGQGPRTDTQYF. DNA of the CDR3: TGTGCCAGCGGAGGACAGGGACCGCGCACAGATACGCAGTATTTT.

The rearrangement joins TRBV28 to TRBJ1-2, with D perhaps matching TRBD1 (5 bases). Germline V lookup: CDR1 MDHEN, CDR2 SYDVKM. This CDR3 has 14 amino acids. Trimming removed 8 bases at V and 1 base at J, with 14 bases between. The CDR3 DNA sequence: TGTGCCAGCTCCCCCGGGGGGAGTAACTATGGCTACACCTTC. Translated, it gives CASSPGGSNYGYTF.

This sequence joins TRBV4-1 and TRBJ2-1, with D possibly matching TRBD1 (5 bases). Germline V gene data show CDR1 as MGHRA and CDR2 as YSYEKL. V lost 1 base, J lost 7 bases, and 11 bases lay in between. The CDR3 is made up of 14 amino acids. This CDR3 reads CASSQGQGYNEQFF. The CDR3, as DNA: TGCGCCAGCAGCCAAGGGCAGGGTTATAATGAGCAGTTCTTC.

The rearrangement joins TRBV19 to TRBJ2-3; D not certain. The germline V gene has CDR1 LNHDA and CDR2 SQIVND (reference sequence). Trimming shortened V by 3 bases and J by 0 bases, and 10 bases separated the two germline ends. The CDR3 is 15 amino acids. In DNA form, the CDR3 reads TGTGCCAGTAGTATTCGCCTGACTAGCACAGATACGCAGTATTTT. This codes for CASSIRLTSTDTQYF. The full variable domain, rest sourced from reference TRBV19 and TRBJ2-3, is DGGITQSPKYLFRKEGQNVTLSCEQNLNHDAMYWYRQDPGQGLRLIYYSQIVNDFQKGDIAEGYSVSREKKESFPLTVTSAQKNPTAFYLCASSIRLTSTDTQYFGPGTRLTVL.

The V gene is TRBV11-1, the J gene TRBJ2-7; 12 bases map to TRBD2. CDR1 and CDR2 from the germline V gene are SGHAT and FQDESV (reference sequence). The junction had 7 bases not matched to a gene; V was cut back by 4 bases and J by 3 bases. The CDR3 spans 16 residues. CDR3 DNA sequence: TGTGCCAGCAGCTCTCCGACTAGCGGGAGTATCTACGAGCAGTACTTC. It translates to CASSSPTSGSIYEQYF.

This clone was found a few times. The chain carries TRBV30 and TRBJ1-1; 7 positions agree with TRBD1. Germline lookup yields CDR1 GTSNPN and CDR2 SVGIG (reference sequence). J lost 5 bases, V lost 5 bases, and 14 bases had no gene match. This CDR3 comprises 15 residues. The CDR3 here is CAWGTGAGVATEAFF. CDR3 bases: TGTGCCTGGGGAACAGGGGCAGGGGTAGCAACTGAAGCTTTCTTT.

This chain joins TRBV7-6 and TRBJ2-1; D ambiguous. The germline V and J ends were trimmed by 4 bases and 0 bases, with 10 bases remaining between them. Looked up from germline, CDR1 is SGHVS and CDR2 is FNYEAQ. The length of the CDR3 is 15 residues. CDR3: CASSSLYSSYNEQFF. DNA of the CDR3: TGTGCCAGCAGCTCCCTTTATAGCTCCTACAATGAGCAGTTCTTC. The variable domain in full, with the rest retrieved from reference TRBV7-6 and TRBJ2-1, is GAGVSQSPRYKVTKRGQDVALRCDPISGHVSLYWYRQALGQGPEFLTYFNYEAQQDKSGLPNDRFSAERPEGSISTLTIQRTEQRDSAMYRCASSSLYSSYNEQFFGPGTRLTVL.

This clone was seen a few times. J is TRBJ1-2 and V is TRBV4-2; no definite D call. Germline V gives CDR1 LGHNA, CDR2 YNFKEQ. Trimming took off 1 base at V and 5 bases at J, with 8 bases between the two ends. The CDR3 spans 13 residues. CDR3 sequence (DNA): TGTGCCAGCAGCCAAGCCTTGTTTTATGGCTACACCTTC. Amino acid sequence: CASSQALFYGYTF.

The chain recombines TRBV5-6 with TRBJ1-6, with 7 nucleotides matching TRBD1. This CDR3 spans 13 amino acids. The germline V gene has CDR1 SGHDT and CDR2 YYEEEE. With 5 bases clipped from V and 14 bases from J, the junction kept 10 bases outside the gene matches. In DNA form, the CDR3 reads TGTGCCAGCAGTGCGGGGACAGCCGGGACCCTCCACTTT. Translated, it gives CASSAGTAGTLHF.

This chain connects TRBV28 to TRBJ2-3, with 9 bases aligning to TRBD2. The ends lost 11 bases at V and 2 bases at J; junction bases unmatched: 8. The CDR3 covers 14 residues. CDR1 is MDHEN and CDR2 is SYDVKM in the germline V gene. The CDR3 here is CALQSGGNTDTQYF. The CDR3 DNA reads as TGTGCCCTACAAAGCGGGGGGAACACAGATACGCAGTATTTT. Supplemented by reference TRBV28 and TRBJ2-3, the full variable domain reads DVKVTQSSRYLVKRTGEKVFLECVQDMDHENMFWYRQDPGLGLRLIYFSYDVKMKEKGDIPEGYSVSREKKERFSLILESASTNQTSMYLCALQSGGNTDTQYFGPGTRLTVL.

CDR3 loop: CAISGDSDYGYTF. The CDR3 DNA reads as TGTGCCATCAGTGGGGACAGTGATTATGGCTACACCTTC. The chain has TRBV10-3 and TRBJ1-2; 7 bases align to TRBD1. Losses at the gene ends were 4 bases for V and 5 bases for J; bases not matched to a gene: 4. The germline CDR1 and CDR2 sequences are ENHRY and SYGVKD. This CDR3 is 13 amino acids long.

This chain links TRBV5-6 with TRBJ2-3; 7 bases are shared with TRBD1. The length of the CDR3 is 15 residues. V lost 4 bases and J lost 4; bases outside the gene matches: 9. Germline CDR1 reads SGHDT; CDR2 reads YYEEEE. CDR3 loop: CASSTDRDIADTQYF. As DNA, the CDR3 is TGTGCCAGCAGCACTGACAGGGATATAGCAGATACGCAGTATTTT.

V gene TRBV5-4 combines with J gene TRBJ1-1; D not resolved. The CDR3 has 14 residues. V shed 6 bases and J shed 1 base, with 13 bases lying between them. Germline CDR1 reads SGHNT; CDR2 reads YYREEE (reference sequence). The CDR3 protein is CASTSQAGNTEAFF. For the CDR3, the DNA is TGTGCCAGCACCTCCCAAGCAGGGAACACTGAAGCTTTCTTT.

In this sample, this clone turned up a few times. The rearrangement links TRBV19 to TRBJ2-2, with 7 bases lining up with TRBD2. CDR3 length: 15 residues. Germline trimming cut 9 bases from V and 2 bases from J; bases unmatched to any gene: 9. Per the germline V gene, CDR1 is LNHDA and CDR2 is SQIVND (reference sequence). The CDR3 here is CARSSGTINTGELFF. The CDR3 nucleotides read TGTGCCAGGAGTTCAGGGACTATAAACACCGGGGAGCTGTTTTTT.

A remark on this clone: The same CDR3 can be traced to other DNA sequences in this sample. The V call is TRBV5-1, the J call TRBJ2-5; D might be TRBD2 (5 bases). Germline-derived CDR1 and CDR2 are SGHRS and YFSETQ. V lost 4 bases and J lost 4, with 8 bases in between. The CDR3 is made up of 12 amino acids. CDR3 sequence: CASSLAGETQYF. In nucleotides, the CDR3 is TGCGCCAGCAGCCTAGCTGGAGAGACCCAGTACTTC.

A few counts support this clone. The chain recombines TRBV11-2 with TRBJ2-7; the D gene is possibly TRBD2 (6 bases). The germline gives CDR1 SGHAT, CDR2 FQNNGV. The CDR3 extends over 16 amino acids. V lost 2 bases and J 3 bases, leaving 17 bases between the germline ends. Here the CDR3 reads CASSLTTAGGNYEQYF. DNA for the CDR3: TGTGCCAGCAGCTTAACTACGGCTGGCGGGAACTACGAGCAGTACTTC.

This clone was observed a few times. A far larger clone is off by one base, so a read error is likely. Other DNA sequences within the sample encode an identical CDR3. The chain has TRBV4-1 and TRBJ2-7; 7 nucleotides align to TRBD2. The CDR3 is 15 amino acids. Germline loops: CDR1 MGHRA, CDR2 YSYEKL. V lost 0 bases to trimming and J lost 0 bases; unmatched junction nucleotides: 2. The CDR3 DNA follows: TGCGCCAGCAGCCAAGAAGCGGGGTCCTCCTACGAGCAGTACTTC. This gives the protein CASSQEAGSSYEQYF.

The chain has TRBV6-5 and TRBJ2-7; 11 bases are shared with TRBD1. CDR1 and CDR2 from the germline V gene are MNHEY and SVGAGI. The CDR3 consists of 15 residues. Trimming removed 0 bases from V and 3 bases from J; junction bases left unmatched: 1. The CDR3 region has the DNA TGTGCCAGCAGTTACTCCGGGACAGGGGGCTACGAGCAGTACTTC. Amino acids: CASSYSGTGGYEQYF.

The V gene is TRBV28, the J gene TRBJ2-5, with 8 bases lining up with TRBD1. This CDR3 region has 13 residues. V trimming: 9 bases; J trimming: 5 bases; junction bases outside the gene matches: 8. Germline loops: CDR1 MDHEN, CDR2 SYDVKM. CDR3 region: CASRAGGRETQYF. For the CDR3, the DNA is TGTGCCAGTAGGGCAGGGGGCCGGGAGACCCAGTACTTC. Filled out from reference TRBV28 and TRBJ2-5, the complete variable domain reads DVKVTQSSRYLVKRTGEKVFLECVQDMDHENMFWYRQDPGLGLRLIYFSYDVKMKEKGDIPEGYSVSREKKERFSLILESASTNQTSMYLCASRAGGRETQYFGPGTRLLVL.

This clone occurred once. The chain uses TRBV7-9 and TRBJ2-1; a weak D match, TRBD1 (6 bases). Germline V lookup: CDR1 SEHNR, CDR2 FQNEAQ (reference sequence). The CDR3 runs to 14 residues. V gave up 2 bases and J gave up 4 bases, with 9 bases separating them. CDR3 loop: CASSLTGQYNEQFF. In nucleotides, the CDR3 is TGTGCCAGCAGCTTAACGGGACAATACAATGAGCAGTTCTTC.

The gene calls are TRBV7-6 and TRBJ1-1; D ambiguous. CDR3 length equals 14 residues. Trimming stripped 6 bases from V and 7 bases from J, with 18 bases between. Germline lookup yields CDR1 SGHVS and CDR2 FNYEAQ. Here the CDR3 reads CASSQNRVGGEAFF. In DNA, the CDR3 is TGTGCCAGCAGTCAAAATCGGGTAGGAGGTGAAGCTTTCTTT.

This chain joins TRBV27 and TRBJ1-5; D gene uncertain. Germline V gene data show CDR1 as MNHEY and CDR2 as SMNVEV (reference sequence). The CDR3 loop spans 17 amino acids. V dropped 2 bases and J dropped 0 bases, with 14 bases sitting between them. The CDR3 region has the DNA TGTGCCAGCAGTTTAGGCCACCGAGGGTCTAGCAATCAGCCCCAGCATTTT. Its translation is CASSLGHRGSSNQPQHF.

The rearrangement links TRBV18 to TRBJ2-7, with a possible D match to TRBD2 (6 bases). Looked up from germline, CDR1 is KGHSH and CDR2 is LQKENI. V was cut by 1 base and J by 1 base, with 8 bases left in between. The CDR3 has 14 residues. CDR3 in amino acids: CASSPLRGSYEQYF. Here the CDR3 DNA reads TGTGCCAGCTCACCACTCCGGGGGTCCTACGAGCAGTACTTC.

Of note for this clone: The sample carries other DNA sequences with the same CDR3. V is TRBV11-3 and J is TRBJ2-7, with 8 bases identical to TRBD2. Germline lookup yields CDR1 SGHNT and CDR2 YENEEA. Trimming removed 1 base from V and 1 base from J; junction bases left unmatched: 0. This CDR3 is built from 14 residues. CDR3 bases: TGTGCCAGCAGCTTAGTAGCGGGGTCCTACGAGCAGTACTTC. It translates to CASSLVAGSYEQYF.

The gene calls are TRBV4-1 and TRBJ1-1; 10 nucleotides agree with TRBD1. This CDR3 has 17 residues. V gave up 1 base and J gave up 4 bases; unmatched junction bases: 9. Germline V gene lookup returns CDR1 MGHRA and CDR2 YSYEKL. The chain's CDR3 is CASSQAGGQGRITEAFF. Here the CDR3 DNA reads TGCGCCAGCAGCCAAGCAGGGGGACAGGGGAGGATCACTGAAGCTTTCTTT.

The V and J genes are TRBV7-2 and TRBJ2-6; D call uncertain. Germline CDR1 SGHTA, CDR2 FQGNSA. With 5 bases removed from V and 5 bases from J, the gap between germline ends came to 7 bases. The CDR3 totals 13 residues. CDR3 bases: TGTGCCAGCAGCCTCCTTAGGGCCAACGTCCTGACTTTC. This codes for CASSLLRANVLTF.

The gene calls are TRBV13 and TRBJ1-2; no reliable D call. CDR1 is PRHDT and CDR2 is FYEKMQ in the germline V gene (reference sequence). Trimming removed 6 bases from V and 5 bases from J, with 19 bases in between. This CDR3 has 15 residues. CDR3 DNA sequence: TGTGCCAGCAGGGCCTCGATGGACGGGAAATATGGCTACACCTTC. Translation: CASRASMDGKYGYTF.

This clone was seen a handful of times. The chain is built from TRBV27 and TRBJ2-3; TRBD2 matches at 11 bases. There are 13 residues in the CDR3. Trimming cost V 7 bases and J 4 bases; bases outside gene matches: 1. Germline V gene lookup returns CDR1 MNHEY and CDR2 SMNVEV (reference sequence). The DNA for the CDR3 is TGTGCCAGCATAGCGGGGGGGTCAGATACGCAGTATTTT. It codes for CASIAGGSDTQYF.

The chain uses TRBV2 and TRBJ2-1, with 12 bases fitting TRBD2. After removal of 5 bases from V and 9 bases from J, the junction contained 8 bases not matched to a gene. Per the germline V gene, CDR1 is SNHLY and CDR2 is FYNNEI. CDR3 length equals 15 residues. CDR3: CASSQTSGRAIEQFF. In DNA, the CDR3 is TGTGCCAGCAGTCAGACTAGCGGGAGAGCGATTGAGCAGTTCTTC.